The source of this T cell receptor beta chain is a study of shared clonotypes between healthy human individuals. Germline V gene data show CDR1 as PRHDT and CDR2 as FYEKMQ (reference sequence). Losses at the gene ends were 1 base for V and 8 bases for J; bases not matched to a gene: 7. The CDR3 contains 15 residues. Study conclusions and caveats: Shared across four donors were about 4.6% of the naive CD4 clonotypes. Richness estimates generally favored naive over memory subsets.

Each cell subset's genomic DNA was divided evenly among several immunoSEQ plates. Only in-frame clones appear in the TCRdb table, and some are missing; sequencing was by immunoSEQ multiplex PCR. The sample has about 1.9 million clones, just over 90% seen once; the top ten hold 1.5% to 2%. Terminally differentiated effector memory CD45RA+ cells were left out of the naive CD8 fraction, which was CD45RO-negative and positively selected for CCR7. There were only Caucasian adults among the donors, and all lived in Nashville, Tennessee. About this clone itself: The antigen is not known.

V and J are TRBV13 and TRBJ2-1; 8 bases are shared with TRBD2. The sequenced sample consisted of naive CD8+ T cells from PBMCs. The receptor's source is a man aged 18 to 30 in good health. Some clones in this sample may be carry-over from other donors' samples. CDR3 amino acids: CASSLAGSGMDEQFF. CDR3 in DNA: TGTGCCAGCAGCTTAGCGGGTAGCGGGATGGATGAGCAGTTCTTC.